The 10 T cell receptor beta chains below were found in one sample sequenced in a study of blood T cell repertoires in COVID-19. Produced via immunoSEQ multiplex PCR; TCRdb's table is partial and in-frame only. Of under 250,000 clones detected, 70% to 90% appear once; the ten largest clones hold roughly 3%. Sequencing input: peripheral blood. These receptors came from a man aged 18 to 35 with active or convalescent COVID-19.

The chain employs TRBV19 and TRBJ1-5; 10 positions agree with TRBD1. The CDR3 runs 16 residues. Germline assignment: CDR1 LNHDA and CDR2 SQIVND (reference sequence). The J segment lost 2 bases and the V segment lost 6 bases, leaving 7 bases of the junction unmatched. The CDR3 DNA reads TGTGCCAGTAGGACTAGGGACAGGGGAGGCAATCAGCCCCAGCATTTT. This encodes CASRTRDRGGNQPQHF.

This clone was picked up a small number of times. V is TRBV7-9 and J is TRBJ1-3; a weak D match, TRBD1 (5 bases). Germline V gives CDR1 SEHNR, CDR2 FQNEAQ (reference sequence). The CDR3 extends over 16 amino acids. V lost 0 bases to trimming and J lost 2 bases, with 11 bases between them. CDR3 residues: CASSLAGGEPGNTIYF. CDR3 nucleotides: TGTGCCAGCAGCTTAGCGGGGGGGGAGCCTGGAAACACCATATATTTT.

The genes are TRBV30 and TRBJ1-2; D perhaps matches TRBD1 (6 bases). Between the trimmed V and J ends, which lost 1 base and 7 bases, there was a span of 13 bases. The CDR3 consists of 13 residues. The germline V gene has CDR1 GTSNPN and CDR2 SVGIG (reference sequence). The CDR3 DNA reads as TGTGCCTGGAGTGAACAGGGAGGGGGTGGCTACACCTTC. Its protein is CAWSEQGGGGYTF.

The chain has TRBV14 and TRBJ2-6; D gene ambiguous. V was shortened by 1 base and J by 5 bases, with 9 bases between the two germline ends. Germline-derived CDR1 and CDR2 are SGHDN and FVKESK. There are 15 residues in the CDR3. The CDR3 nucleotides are TGTGCCAGCAGCCAAGGTTCATCCCGGGCCAACGTCCTGACTTTC. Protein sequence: CASSQGSSRANVLTF. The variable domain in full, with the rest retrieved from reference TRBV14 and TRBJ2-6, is EAGVTQFPSHSVIEKGQTVTLRCDPISGHDNLYWYRRVMGKEIKFLLHFVKESKQDESGMPNNRFLAERTGGTYSTLKVQPAELEDSGVYFCASSQGSSRANVLTFGAGSRLTVL.

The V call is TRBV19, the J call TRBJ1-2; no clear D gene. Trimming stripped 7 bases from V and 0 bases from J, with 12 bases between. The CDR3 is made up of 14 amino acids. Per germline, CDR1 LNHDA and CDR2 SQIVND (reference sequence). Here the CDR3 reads CASTTSAANYGYTF. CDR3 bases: TGTGCCAGTACCACCAGTGCCGCTAACTATGGCTACACCTTC.

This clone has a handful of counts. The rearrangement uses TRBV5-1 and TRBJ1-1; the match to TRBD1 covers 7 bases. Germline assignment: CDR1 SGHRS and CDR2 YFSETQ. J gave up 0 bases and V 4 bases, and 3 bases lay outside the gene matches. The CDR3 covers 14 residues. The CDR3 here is CASSVGQMNTEAFF. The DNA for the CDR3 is TGCGCCAGCAGCGTGGGACAGATGAACACTGAAGCTTTCTTT.

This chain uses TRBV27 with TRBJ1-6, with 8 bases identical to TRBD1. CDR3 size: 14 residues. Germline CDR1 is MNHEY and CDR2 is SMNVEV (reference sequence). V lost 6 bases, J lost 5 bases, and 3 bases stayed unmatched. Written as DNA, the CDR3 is TGTGCCAGCAGCACGACAGGGGATAATTCACCCCTCCACTTT. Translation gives CASSTTGDNSPLHF.

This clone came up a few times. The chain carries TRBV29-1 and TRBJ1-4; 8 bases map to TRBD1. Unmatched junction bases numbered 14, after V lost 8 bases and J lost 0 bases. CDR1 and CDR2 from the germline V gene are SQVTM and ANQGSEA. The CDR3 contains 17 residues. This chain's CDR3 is CSFSGQVKLATNEKLFF. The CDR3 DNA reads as TGCAGCTTCTCGGGACAGGTCAAACTTGCAACTAATGAAAAACTGTTTTTT.

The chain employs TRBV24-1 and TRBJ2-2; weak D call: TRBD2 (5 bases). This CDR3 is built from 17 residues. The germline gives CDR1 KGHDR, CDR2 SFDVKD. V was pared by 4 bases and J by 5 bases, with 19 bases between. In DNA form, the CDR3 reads TGTGCCACCAGTGACGCCTCCCCGGACTCAATAACCGGGGAGCTGTTTTTT. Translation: CATSDASPDSITGELFF.

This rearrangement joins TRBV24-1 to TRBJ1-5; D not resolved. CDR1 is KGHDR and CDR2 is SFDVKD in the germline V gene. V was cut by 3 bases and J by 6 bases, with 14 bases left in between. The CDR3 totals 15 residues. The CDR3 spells CATSDPDPSGQPQHF. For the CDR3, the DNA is TGTGCCACCAGTGATCCAGACCCTTCAGGTCAGCCCCAGCATTTT.